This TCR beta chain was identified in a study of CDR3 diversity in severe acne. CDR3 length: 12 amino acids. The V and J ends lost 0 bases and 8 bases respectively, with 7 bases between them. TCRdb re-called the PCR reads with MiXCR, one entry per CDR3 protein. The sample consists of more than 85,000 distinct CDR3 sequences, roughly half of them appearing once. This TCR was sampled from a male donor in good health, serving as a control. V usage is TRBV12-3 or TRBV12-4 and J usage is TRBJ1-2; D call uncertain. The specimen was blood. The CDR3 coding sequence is TGTGCCAGCAGTTTAGCCGCCGCCGGCTACACCTTC. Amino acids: CASSLAAAGYTF.